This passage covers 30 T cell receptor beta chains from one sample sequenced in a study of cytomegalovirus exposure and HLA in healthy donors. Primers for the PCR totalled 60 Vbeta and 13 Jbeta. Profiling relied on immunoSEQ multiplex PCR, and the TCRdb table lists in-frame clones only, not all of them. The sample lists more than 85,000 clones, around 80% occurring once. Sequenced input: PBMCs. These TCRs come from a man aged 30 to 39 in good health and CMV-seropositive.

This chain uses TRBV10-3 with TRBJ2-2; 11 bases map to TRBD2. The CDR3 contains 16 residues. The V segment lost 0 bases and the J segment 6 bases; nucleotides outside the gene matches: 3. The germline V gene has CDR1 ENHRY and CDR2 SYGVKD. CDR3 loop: CAISESTTSGAGELFF. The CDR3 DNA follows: TGTGCCATCAGTGAGTCGACGACTAGCGGGGCCGGGGAGCTGTTTTTT.

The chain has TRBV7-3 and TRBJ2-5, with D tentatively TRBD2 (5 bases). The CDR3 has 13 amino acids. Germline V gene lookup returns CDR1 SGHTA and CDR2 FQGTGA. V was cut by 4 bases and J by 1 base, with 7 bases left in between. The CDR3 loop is CASSSTSQETQYF. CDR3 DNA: TGTGCCAGCAGCTCTACTAGCCAAGAGACCCAGTACTTC.

CDR3 sequence reads: CAISVDRGGGDTQYF. The CDR3 DNA sequence: TGTGCCATCAGTGTGGATCGGGGGGGAGGAGATACGCAGTATTTT. The chain combines TRBV10-3 with TRBJ2-3; 8 bases fit TRBD2. Looked up from germline, CDR1 is ENHRY and CDR2 is SYGVKD. The CDR3 spans 15 residues. After removal of 4 bases from V and 5 bases from J, the junction contained 8 bases not matched to a gene.

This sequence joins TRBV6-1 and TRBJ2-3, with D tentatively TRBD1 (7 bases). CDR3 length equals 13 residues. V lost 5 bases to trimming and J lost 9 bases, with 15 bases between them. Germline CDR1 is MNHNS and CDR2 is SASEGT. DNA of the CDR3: TGTGCCAGCAGTTCTGAGTCAGGGGGGACGCAGTATTTT. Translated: CASSSESGGTQYF.

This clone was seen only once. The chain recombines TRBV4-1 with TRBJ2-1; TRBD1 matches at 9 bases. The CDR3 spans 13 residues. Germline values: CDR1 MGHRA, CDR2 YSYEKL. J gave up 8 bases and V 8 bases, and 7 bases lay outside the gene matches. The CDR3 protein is CASRGTGLHEQFF. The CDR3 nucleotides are TGCGCCAGCCGCGGGACAGGGCTCCATGAGCAGTTCTTC.

The CDR3 reads CASSLAGTGAYEQYF. The DNA of the CDR3 is TGTGCCAGCAGCTTAGCCGGGACAGGGGCCTACGAGCAGTACTTC. The V gene is TRBV7-2, the J gene TRBJ2-7; TRBD1 matches 10 bases. After removal of 0 bases from V and 2 bases from J, the junction contained 1 base not matched to a gene. This CDR3 spans 15 amino acids. The germline V gene encodes CDR1 SGHTA and CDR2 FQGNSA.

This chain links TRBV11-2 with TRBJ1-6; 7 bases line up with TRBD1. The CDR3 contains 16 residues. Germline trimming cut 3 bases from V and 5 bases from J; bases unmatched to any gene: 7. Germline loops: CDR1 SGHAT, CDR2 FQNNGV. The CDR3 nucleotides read TGTGCCAGCAGCTTGTACAGGGGCAGGGATAATTCACCCCTCCACTTT. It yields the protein CASSLYRGRDNSPLHF.

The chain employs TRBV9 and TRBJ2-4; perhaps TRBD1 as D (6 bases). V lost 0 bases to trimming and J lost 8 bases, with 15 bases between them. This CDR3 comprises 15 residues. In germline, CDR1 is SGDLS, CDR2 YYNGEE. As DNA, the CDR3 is TGTGCCAGCAGCGTAGCCCCAGGGGAATGGGACATTCAGTACTTC. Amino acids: CASSVAPGEWDIQYF.

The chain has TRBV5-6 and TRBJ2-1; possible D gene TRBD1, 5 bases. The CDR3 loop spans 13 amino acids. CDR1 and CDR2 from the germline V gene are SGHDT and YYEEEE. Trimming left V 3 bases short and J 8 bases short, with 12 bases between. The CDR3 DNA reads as TGTGCCAGCAGCTCCTTGACAGTCCATGAGCAGTTCTTC. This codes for CASSSLTVHEQFF.

CDR3 protein: CASSLGDRQETQYF. CDR3 in DNA: TGTGCCAGCAGCTTAGGGGACAGGCAAGAGACCCAGTACTTC. The chain carries TRBV5-4 and TRBJ2-5; 8 bases fit TRBD1. The CDR3 runs to 14 residues. After removal of 2 bases from V and 2 bases from J, the junction contained 2 bases not matched to a gene. Germline V gene sequence: CDR1 SGHNT, CDR2 YYREEE (reference sequence).

CDR3 in DNA: TGTGCCAGCAGCCCGACAGGGGGCGCATCTGGGGCCAACGTCCTGACTTTC. It encodes CASSPTGGASGANVLTF. The chain joins TRBV7-6 to TRBJ2-6, with 10 positions matching TRBD1. This CDR3 comprises 17 residues. Germline lookup yields CDR1 SGHVS and CDR2 FNYEAQ. V dropped 5 bases and J dropped 1; count of bases not matched to a gene: 5.

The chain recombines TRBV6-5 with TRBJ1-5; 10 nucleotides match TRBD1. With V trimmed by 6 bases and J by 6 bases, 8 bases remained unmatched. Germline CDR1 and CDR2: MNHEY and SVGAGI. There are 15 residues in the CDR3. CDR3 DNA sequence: TGTGCCAGCAGCCTCGGACAGGGGGGTAGTCAGCCCCAGCATTTT. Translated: CASSLGQGGSQPQHF.

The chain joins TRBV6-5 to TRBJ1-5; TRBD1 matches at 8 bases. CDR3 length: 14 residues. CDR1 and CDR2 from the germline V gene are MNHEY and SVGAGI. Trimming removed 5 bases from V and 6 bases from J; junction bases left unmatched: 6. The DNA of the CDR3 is TGTGCCAGCAGTACCACAGGGGGTGGTCAGCCCCAGCATTTT. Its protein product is CASSTTGGGQPQHF.

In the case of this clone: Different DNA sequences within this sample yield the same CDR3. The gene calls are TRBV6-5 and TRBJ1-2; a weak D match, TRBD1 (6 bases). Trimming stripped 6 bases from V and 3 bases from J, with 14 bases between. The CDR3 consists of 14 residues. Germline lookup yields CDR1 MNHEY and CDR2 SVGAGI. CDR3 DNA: TGTGCCAGCAGGGAGACGGGGGGCGACTATGGCTACACCTTC. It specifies CASRETGGDYGYTF.

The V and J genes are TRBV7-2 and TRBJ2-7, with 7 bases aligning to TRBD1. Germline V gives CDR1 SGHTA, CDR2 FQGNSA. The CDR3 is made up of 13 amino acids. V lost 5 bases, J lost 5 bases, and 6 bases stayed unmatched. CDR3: CASSPRGRDEQYF. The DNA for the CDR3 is TGTGCCAGCAGCCCAAGGGGGCGAGACGAGCAGTACTTC. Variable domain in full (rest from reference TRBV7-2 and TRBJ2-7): GAGVSQSPSNKVTEKGKDVELRCDPISGHTALYWYRQSLGQGLEFLIYFQGNSAPDKSGLPSDRFSAERTGGSVSTLTIQRTQQEDSAVYLCASSPRGRDEQYFGPGTRLTVT.

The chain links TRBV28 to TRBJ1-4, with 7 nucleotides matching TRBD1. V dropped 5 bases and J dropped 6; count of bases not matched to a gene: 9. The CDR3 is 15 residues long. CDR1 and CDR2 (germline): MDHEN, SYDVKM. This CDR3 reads CASSTYRGSDEKLFF. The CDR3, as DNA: TGTGCCAGCAGTACTTACAGGGGATCGGATGAAAAACTGTTTTTT.

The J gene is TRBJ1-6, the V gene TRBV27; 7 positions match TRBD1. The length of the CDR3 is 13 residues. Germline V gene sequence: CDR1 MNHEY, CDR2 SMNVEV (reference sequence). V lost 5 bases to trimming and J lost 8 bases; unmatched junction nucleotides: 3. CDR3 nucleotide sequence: TGTGCCAGCAGTGACAGGGTTTATTCACCCCTCCACTTT. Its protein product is CASSDRVYSPLHF.

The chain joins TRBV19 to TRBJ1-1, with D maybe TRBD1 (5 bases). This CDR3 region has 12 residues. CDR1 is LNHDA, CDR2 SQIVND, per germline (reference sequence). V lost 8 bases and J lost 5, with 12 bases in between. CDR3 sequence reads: CASGYKGTEAFF. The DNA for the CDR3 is TGTGCCAGTGGATACAAGGGGACTGAAGCTTTCTTT.

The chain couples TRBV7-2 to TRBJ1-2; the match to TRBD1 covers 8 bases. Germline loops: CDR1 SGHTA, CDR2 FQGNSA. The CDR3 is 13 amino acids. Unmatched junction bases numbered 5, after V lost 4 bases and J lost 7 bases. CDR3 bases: TGTGCCAGCAGCTCGGGACAGGCGGCTGGCTACACCTTC. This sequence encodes CASSSGQAAGYTF.

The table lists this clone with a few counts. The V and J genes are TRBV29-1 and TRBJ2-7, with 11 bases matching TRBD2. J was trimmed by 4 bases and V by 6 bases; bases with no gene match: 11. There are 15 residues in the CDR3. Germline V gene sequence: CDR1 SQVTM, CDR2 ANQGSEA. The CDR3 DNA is TGCAGCGTCGACGTACCGGGACTAGCGGAGTACGAGCAGTACTTC. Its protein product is CSVDVPGLAEYEQYF.

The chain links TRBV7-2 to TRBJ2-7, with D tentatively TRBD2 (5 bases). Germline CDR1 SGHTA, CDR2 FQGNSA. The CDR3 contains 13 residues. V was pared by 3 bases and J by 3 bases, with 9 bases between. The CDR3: CASSFEGIYEQYF. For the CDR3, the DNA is TGTGCCAGCAGCTTCGAGGGAATCTACGAGCAGTACTTC.

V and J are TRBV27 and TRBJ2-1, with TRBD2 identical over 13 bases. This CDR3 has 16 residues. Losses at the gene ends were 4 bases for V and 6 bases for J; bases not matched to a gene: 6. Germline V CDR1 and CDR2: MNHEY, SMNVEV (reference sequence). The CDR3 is CASSSGTSGELNEQFF. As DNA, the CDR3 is TGTGCCAGCAGTTCAGGGACTAGCGGGGAGCTCAATGAGCAGTTCTTC.

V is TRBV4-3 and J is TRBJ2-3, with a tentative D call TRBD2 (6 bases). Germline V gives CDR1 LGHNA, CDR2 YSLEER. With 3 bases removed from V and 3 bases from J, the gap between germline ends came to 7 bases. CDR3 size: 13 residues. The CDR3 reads CASSQRETDTQYF. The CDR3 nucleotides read TGCGCCAGCAGCCAGCGGGAAACAGATACGCAGTATTTT.

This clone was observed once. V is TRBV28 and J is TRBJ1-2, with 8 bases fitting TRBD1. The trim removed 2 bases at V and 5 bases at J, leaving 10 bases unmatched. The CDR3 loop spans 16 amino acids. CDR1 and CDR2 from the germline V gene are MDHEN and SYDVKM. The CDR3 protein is CASSLGAGGIRYGYTF. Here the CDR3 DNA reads TGTGCCAGCAGTTTAGGCGCAGGGGGCATAAGATATGGCTACACCTTC.

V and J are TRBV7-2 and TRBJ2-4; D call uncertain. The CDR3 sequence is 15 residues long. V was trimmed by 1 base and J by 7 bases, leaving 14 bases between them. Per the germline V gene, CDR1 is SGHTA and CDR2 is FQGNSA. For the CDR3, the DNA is TGTGCCAGCAGCTTAGGTGGTGAGGTCGTCAACATTCAGTACTTC. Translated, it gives CASSLGGEVVNIQYF.

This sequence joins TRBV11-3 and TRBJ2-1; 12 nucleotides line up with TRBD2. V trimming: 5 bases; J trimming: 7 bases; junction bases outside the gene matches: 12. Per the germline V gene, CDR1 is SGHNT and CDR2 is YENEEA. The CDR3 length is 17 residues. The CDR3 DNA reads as TGTGCCAGCAGCCCCTACCCGGCTAGCGGGGGGGCAAATGAGCAGTTCTTC. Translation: CASSPYPASGGANEQFF.

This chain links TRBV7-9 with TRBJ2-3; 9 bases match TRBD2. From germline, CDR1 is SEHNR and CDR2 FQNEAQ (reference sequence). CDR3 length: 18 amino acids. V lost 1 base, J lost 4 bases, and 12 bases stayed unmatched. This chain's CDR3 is CASSLGAGGQIRADTQYF. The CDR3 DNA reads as TGTGCCAGCAGCTTAGGAGCGGGGGGCCAGATACGGGCAGATACGCAGTATTTT.

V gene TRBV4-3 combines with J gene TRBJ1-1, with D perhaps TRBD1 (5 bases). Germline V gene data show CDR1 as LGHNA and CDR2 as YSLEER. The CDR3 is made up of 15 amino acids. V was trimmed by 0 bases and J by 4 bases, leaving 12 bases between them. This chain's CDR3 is CASSQDTGRATEAFF. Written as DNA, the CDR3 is TGCGCCAGCAGCCAAGATACAGGAAGGGCCACTGAAGCTTTCTTT.

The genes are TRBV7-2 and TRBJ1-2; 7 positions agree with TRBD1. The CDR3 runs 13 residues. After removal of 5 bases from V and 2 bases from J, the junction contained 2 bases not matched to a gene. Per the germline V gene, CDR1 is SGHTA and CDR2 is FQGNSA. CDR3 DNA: TGTGCCAGCAGCCCGGGACAGAACTATGGCTACACCTTC. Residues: CASSPGQNYGYTF. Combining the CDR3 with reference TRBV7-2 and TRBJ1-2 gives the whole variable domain GAGVSQSPSNKVTEKGKDVELRCDPISGHTALYWYRQSLGQGLEFLIYFQGNSAPDKSGLPSDRFSAERTGGSVSTLTIQRTQQEDSAVYLCASSPGQNYGYTFGSGTRLTVV.

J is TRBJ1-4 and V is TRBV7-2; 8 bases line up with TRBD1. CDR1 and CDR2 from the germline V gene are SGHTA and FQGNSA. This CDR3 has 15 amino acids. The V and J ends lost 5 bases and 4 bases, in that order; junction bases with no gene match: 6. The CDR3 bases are TGTGCCAGCAGCCTACAGGGGGGTCTTAATGAAAAACTGTTTTTT. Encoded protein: CASSLQGGLNEKLFF.